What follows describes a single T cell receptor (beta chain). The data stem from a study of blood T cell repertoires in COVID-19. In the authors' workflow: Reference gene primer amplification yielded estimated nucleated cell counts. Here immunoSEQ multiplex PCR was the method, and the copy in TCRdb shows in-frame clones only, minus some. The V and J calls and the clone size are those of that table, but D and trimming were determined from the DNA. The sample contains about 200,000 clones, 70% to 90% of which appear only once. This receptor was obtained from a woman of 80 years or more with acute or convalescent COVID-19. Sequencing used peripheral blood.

The CDR3 sequence: CASSLVPGNTEAFF. CDR3 bases: TGCGCCAGCAGCTTGGTGCCGGGGAACACTGAAGCTTTCTTT. The chain uses TRBV5-1 and TRBJ1-1; D ambiguous. Trimming stripped 0 bases from V and 1 base from J, with 7 bases between. The CDR3 spans 14 residues. Germline assignment: CDR1 SGHRS and CDR2 YFSETQ.